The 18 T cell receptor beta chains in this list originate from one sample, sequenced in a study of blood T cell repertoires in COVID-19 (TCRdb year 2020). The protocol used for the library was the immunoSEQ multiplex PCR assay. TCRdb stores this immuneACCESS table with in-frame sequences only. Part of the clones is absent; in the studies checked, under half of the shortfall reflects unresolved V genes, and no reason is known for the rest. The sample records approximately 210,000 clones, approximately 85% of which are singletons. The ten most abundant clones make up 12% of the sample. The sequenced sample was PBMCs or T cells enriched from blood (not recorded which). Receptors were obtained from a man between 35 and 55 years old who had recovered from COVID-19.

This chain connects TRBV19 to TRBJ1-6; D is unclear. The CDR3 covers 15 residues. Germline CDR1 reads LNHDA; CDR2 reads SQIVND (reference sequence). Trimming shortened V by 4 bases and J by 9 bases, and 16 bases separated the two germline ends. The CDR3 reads CASSNGGGRASPLHF. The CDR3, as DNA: TGTGCCAGTAGTAACGGCGGAGGGCGGGCTTCACCCCTCCACTTT.

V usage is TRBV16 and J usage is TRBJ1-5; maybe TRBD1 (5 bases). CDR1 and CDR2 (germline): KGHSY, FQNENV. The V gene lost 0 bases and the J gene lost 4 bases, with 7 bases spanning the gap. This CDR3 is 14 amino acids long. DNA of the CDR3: TGTGCCAGCAGCCAATCGGGGCAGAATCAGCCCCAGCATTTT. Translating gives CASSQSGQNQPQHF.

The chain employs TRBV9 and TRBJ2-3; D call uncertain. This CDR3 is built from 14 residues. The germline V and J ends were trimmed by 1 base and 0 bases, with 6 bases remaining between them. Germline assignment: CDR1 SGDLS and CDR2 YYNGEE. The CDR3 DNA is TGTGCCAGCAGCGTACAGTCTAGCACAGATACGCAGTATTTT. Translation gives CASSVQSSTDTQYF. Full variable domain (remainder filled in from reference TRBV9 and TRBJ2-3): DSGVTQTPKHLITATGQRVTLRCSPRSGDLSVYWYQQSLDQGLQFLIQYYNGEERAKGNILERFSAQQFPDLHSELNLSSLELGDSALYFCASSVQSSTDTQYFGPGTRLTVL.

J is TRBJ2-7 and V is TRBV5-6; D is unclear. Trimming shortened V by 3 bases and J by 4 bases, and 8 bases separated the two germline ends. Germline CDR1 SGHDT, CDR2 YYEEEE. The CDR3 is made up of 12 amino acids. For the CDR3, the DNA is TGTGCCAGCAGCTCTCGGTCTTACGAGCAGTACGTC. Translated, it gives CASSSRSYEQYV.

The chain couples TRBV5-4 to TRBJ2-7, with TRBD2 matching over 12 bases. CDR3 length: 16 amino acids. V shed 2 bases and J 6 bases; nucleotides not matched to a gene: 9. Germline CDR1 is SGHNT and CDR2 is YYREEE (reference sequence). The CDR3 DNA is TGTGCCAGCAGCTTACGAAGGACTAGCGGGATTCGCGAGCAGTACGTC. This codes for CASSLRRTSGIREQYV.

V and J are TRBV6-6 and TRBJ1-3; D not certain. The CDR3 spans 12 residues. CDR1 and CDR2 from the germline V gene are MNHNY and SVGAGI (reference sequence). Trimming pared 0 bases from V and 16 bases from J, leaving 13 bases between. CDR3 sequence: CASSYSNSGSYF. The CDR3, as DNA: TGTGCCAGCAGTTACTCGAATTCAGGTTCTTATTTT.

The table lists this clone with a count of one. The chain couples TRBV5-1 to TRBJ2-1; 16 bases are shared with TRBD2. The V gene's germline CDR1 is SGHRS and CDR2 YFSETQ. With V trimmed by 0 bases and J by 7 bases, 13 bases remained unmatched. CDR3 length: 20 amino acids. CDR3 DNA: TGCGCCAGCAGCTTGGCCAGCGGGACTAGCGGGAGGGCCATTAGAAATGAGCAGTTCTTC. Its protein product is CASSLASGTSGRAIRNEQFF.

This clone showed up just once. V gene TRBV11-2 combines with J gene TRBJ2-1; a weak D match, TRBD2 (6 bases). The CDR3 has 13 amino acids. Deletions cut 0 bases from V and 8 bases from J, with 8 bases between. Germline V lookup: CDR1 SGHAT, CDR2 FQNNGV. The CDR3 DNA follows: TGTGCCAGCAGCTTAGATGGCGGGGATGAGCAGTTCTTC. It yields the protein CASSLDGGDEQFF.

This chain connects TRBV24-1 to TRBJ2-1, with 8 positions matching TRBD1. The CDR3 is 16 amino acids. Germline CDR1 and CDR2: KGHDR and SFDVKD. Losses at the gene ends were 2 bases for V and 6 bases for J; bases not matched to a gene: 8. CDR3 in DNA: TGTGCCACCAGTGATTGGGGGACAGGCCCCTCCAATGAGCAGTTCTTC. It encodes CATSDWGTGPSNEQFF.

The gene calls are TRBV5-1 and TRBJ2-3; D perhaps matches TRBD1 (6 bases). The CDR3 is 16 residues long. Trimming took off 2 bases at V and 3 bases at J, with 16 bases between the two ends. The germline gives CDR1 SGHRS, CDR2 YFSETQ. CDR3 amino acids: CASSLNRELGTDTQYF. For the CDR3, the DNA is TGCGCCAGCAGCTTAAACAGGGAGTTGGGAACAGATACGCAGTATTTT.

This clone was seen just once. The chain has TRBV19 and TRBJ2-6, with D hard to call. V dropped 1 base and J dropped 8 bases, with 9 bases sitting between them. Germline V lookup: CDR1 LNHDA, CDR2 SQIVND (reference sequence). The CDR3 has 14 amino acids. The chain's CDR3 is CASSIVGIPNVLTF. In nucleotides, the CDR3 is TGTGCCAGTAGTATAGTTGGCATTCCCAACGTCCTGACTTTC.

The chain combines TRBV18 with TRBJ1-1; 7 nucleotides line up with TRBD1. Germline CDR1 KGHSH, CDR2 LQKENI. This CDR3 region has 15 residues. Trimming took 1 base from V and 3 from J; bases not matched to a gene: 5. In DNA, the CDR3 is TGTGCCAGCTCACCACTTTACACAGGGGACACTGAAGCTTTCTTT. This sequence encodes CASSPLYTGDTEAFF.

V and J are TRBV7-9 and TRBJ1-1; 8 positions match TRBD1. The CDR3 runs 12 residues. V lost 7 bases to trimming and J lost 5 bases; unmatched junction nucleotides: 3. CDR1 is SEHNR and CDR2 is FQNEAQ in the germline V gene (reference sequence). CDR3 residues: CASTRTGTEAFF. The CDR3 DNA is TGTGCCAGCACCCGGACAGGGACTGAAGCTTTCTTT.

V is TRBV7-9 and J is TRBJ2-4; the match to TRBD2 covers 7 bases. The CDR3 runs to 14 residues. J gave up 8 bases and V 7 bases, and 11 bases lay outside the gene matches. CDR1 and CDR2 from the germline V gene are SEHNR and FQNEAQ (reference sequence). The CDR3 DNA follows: TGTGCCAGCACCCAGGCGGGGGAGGGTCACATTCAGTACTTC. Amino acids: CASTQAGEGHIQYF.

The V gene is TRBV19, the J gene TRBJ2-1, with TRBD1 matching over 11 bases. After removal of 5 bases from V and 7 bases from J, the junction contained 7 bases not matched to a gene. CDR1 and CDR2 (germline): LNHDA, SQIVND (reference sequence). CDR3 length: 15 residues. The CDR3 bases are TGTGCCAGTAGTGGGTGGACAGGGGGCTTAAATGAGCAGTTCTTC. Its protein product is CASSGWTGGLNEQFF.

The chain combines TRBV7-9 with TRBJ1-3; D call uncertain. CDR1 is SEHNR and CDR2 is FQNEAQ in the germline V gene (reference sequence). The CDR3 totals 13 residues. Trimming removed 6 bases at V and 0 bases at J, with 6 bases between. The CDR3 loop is CASSSDSGNTIYF. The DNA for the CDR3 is TGTGCCAGCAGTTCAGACTCTGGAAACACCATATATTTT. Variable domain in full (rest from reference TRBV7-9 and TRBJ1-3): DTGVSQNPRHKITKRGQNVTFRCDPISEHNRLYWYRQTLGQGPEFLTYFQNEAQLEKSRLLSDRFSAERPKGSFSTLEIQRTEQGDSAMYLCASSSDSGNTIYFGEGSWLTVV.

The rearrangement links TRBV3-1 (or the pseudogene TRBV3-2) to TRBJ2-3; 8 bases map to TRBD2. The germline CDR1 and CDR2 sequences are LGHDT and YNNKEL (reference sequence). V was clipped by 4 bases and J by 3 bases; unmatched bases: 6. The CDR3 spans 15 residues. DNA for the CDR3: TGTGCCAGCAGCCCCCGGGCTAGCGGGACAGATACGCAGTATTTT. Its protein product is CASSPRASGTDTQYF.

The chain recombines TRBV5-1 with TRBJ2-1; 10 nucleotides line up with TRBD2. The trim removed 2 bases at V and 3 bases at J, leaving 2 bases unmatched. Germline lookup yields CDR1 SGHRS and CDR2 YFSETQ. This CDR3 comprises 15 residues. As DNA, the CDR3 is TGCGCCAGCAGCTTAGCGGGAGGGGGCTACAATGAGCAGTTCTTC. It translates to CASSLAGGGYNEQFF.